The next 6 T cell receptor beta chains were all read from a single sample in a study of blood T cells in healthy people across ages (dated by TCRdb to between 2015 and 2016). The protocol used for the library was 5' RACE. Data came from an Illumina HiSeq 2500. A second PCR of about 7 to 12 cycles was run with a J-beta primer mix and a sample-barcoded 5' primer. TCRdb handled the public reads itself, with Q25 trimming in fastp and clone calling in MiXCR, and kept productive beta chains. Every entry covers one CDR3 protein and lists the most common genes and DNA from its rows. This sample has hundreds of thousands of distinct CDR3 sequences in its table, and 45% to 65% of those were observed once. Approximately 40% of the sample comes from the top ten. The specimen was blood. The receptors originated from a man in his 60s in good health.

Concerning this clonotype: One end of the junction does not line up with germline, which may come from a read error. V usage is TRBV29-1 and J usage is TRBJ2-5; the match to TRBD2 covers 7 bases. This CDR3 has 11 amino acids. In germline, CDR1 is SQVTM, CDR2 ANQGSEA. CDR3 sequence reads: CSGEASGAQYF. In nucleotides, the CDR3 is TGCAGCGGTGAAGCTAGCGGCGCCCAGTACTTC.

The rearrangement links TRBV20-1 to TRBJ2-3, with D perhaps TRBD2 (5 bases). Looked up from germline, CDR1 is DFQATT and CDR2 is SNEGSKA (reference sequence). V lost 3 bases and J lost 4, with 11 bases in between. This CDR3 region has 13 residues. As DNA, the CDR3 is TGCAGTGCTAGTATCCCGGGGTCAGATACGCAGTATTTT. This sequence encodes CSASIPGSDTQYF.

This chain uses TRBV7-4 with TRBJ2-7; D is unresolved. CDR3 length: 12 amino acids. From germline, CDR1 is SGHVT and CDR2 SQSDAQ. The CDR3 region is CGSTGRHYEQYF. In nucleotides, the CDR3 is TGTGGGAGTACTGGGCGGCACTACGAGCAGTACTTC.

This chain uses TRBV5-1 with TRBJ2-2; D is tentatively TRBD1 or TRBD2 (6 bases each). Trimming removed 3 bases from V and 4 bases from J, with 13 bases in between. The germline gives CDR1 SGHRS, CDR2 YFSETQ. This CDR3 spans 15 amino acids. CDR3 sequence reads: CASSYGGPSTGELFF. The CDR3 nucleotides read TGCGCCAGCAGCTATGGGGGGCCGAGCACCGGGGAGCTGTTTTTT.

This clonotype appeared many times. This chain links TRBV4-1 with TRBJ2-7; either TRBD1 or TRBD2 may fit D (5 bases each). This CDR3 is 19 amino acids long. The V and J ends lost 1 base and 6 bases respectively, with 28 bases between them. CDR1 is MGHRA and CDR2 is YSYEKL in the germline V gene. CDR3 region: CASSQALPVPGTPWSEQYF. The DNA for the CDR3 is TGCGCCAGCAGCCAAGCCCTACCCGTCCCAGGGACGCCCTGGAGCGAGCAGTACTTC.

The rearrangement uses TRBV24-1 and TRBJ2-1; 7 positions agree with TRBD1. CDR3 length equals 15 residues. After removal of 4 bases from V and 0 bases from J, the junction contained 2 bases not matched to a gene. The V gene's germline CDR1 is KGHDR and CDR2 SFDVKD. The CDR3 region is CATSEGGLSYNEQFF. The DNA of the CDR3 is TGTGCCACCAGTGAAGGGGGCCTCTCCTACAATGAGCAGTTCTTC.